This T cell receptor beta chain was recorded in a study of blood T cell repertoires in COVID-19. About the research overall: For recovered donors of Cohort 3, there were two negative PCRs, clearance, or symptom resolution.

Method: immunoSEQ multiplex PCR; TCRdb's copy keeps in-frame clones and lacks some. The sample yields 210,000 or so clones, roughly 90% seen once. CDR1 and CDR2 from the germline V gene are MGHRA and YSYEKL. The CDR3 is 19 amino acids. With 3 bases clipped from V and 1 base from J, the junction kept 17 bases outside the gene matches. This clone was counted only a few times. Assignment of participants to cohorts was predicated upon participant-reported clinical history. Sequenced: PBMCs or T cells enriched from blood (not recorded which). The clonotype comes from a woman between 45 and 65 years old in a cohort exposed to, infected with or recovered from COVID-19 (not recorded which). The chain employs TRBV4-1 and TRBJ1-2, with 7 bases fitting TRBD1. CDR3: CASSHSPGTARRGNYGYTF. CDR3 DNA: TGCGCCAGCAGCCACTCTCCCGGGACAGCTCGGAGGGGTAACTATGGCTACACCTTC.